The sequence of this T cell receptor (beta chain) was determined in a study of blood T cell repertoires in COVID-19. Assay: immunoSEQ multiplex PCR; the TCRdb copy retains only in-frame clones and omits some. Among 300,000 to 450,000 clones listed, around 89% were seen once. CDR3 length: 15 residues. The trim removed 6 bases at V and 6 bases at J, leaving 9 bases unmatched. Germline-derived CDR1 and CDR2 are MNHEY and SMNVEV (reference sequence). The chain has TRBV27 and TRBJ1-5; 9 bases fit TRBD1. The source material was PBMCs or T cells enriched from blood (not recorded which). The sequence derives from a woman younger than 35 who had recovered from COVID-19. CDR3 nucleotides: TGTGCCAGCAGACCCGGGACAGGGACTGGTCAGCCCCAGCATTTT. This sequence encodes CASRPGTGTGQPQHF.